This entry concerns a single TCR beta chain. No antigen is known for it. No clone much larger than this one lies a single base away; base qualities are absent. The sample is drawn from a study of cytomegalovirus exposure and HLA in healthy donors (dated by TCRdb to 2016 to 2017). Looking at the study overall: An earlier analysis of roughly 570 of the donors reported 276 Gb of sequence data and 117 million unique TCR beta sequences obtained from 180 million or so T cells. Among the roughly 410 genotyped donors, around 81% belonged to the genetic ancestry cluster associated with self-reported Caucasian donors. Typing coverage varied by locus: 629-630 donors for A, B, C, DRB1 and DQB1; roughly 520 for DQA1; nearly 610 for DPA1; more than 450 for DPB1. On average, roughly 240,000 unique TCR beta nucleotide sequences were sequenced per donor among 300 to 500 genotyped donors of the cohort, with about 17% of those sequences being non-productive. Four to six DR-DQ haplotypes were handled as single units for association and clustering because linkage in the cohort was strong. The study aimed to test whether signatures of past pathogen exposure could be identified by cataloging public T cell receptors. Donor age, sex, ethnicity and CMV serostatus were compiled together with the repertoire data. An early release that covered 500 to 800 HLA-typed donors contained about 300 gigabases of sequencing data and tens of millions of unique TCR sequences. A later analysis re-examined previously published TCR beta repertoires from 600 to 700 donors and added high-resolution HLA genotyping to investigate patterns of TCR occurrence. A later genetic analysis took genome-wide SNP genotypes for about 55% of the 666 donors and used that subset as a discovery cohort. Using immunosequencing, the study profiled T cell repertoires from 666 subjects and related those repertoires to cytomegalovirus serostatus. To decide whether each TCR beta V gene segment behaved as functional or pseudogenic, an earlier analysis of fewer than 750 of the donors relied on high-throughput TCR beta sequencing. Every repertoire in the discovery cohort had been generated on one and the same sequencing platform. Rather than drawing on any new phenotypic data, the later analysis identified candidate immune exposures from TCR beta sequences and the way those sequences occurred across donors. The study combined high-throughput TCR immunosequencing, statistical association of individual TCRs with disease status, and machine learning to predict cytomegalovirus infection status. A separate validation cohort of over 95 different subjects was used in addition to the approximately 610-subject first cohort. HLA typing covered class I and class II loci at four-digit resolution.

The cohort consisted of 670 or so healthy bone marrow donors. All cohort members were sampled while nominally healthy, although unrecorded immune exposures were likely present. Of the 670 or so cohort members, about 280 had positive CMV serostatus and about 360 had negative CMV serostatus, and CMV serostatus was not recorded for the donor. Each donor provided a peripheral blood sample, and peripheral blood mononuclear cells were used for TCR beta sequencing. The Qiagen DNeasy Blood Extraction Kit was used to extract genomic DNA from the blood cell samples. The library relied on the immunoSEQ multiplex PCR assay. A mixture of 60 forward primers for TCR Vbeta segments and 13 reverse primers for TCR Jbeta segments was used in the multiplex PCR. The CDR3 region of rearranged TCR beta genes was amplified from genomic DNA by a multiplex PCR assay. The Illumina HiSeq System was used to sequence the amplified TCR beta libraries as 87-base-pair reads. Concerning the study's data processing: In a later analysis, some 80 million unique TCR beta chains were counted across the 690 or so repertoires, and about 10 million of these chains were shared by at least two donors. To remove PCR and sequencing errors, raw reads were error-corrected and collapsed into unique sequences using a nearest-neighbor algorithm that merged closely related sequences. CDR3 sequences were aligned to IMGT reference sequences to assign V, D and J gene segments. For a sequence to be retained, at least a six-nucleotide match to both a V gene segment and a J gene segment was required. A rearrangement counted as productive if the CDR3 had no stop codons and remained in frame with V and J, and every other rearrangement counted as non-productive. Following IMGT convention, CDR3 was defined as the stretch from the second conserved V-encoded cysteine to the conserved J-encoded phenylalanine. The earlier analysis of 587 of the donors excluded any sequence lacking an unambiguous match to a single V gene segment. An earlier analysis of a few hundred of the donors classified V segments as functional when productive rearrangements were above 56.7% and as segregating when the standard deviation between donors was above 5%. To diagnose cytomegalovirus status from the catalog of TCR beta chain sequences, a statistical classification framework was built. A later analysis assigned V and J genes by comparing TCR nucleotide sequences with IMGT/GENE-DB human TR gene sequences. Using the TCRdist pipeline, a later analysis assigned CDR3 sequences along with most-parsimonious VDJ recombination scenarios. In a later analysis, each TCR beta chain was defined by its CDR3 amino acid sequence together with its V-gene family, and reads without a unique V-gene family were excluded. In a later analysis, 550 to 650 highly shared, low-generation-probability nucleotide sequences were removed to address suspected cross-contamination and a sequencing artifact. In a later analysis, a clonal expansion index was calculated for each public chain from normalized within-repertoire ranks of inferred template counts. In a later analysis, generation probabilities were computed using a VDJ recombination model fitted to out-of-frame rearrangements, and the results were checked against IGoR. A later analysis scored TCR-TCR, TCR-HLA and TCR-CMV co-occurrence with hypergeometric tests, applying a repertoire-size bias correction to TCR pairs. In a later analysis, false discovery rates were estimated by permuting HLA or CMV assignments 20 times. In a later analysis, co-occurring TCRs were grouped with DBSCAN, and TCRdist sequence similarity was added when clustering was performed within HLA-allele-positive subsets. For co-occurrence clustering, repertoires with fewer than 30,000 or more than 120,000 public chains were excluded, along with five or six repertoires with anomalous nucleotide sharing. TCRdb re-hosts the immuneACCESS table, in-frame sequences only. Its copies lack some clones; in the studies checked, an unresolved V gene accounts for under half of them, and the cause for the rest is not known. D and trimming come from the DNA, and the V and J calls and clone size come from that table. The sample contains under 150,000 clones, roughly four fifths of them found a single time. The ten largest clones represent approximately 15% of the sample.

Findings and caveats that apply to the study as a whole: Most CMV-associated TCR beta chains appeared to be HLA-restricted in a later analysis, and the HLA associations seemed to be driven largely by CMV exposure. In a later genetic analysis, fewer N-insertions in productive TCRs were reported among donors in an Asian-associated ancestry cluster than the roughly 700-donor mean. When HLA alleles, especially DR and DQ, strongly co-occurred, TCR associations were difficult to assign to individual alleles. For the cohort, immune exposure information was limited to CMV serostatus. In the study, roughly 160 TCR beta chains were listed as associated with cytomegalovirus. Roughly uniform sequencing depth across donors was assumed in presence/absence analyses, although this assumption may not hold. An earlier analysis of approximately 600 of the donors showed that most TCR beta V segments appeared in productive rearrangements either about 90% or about 30% of the time, which broadly matched IMGT annotations. The cohort was sequenced for TCR beta chains only, and without alpha or paired-chain data the features that could be detected were limited. In a later genetic analysis, a missense DCLRE1C variant was associated with V-gene and J-gene trimming of TCR beta chains, and the association was replicated in an independent cohort. Linkage disequilibrium might explain the correlated functional status among segregating V segments, but an unknown experimental factor could not be ruled out. Because HLA typing was unavailable for some donors at each locus, only the typed subset was used in association tests. Most TCR sequences were observed very rarely across donors, whereas some public TCRs were present in many individuals. A group of highly shared sequence variants was considered likely to be a technical artifact of the sequencing pipeline. At a false discovery rate of 0.05, a later analysis linked 15,000 to 20,000 TCR beta sequences to specific HLA alleles. Several of the top co-occurrence clusters appeared to be linked to parvovirus B19, influenza, CMV and Epstein-Barr virus, according to a later analysis. Three of the identified cytomegalovirus-associated TCR beta chains were confirmed in vitro to be specific for cytomegalovirus antigens. According to a later analysis, TCR association rates differed among HLA loci, with DRB1 alleles showing the most associated TCRs and HLA-C alleles showing the fewest. A further reported finding was that TCR beta sequences accurately predicted the HLA-A and HLA-B alleles for most subjects in the first cohort. Fewer than 20 rarely observed V segments, including chromosome 9 orphons, were excluded from the earlier analysis of approximately 500 of the donors because counts were too low. According to the authors, the approach could potentially be generalized to other disease states and immunological phenotypes. Compared with equally common non-associated chains, HLA-associated TCR beta chains in a later analysis were more clonally expanded and had lower generation probabilities. The classifier was reported to diagnose cytomegalovirus status with high specificity and sensitivity in both the original cohort and the validation cohort.

This clonotype was obtained from a human donor in good health. The sample comprised PBMCs.

The CDR3 corresponds to CASSVGTGKAYEQYF. The nucleotide sequence is given as TGTGCCAGCAGTGTAGGGACAGGGAAGGCCTACGAGCAGTACTTC. In this chain, TRBV25-1 is recombined with TRBJ2-7; a stretch of 9 junction bases matches TRBD1. V is pruned by 4 bases and J by 2 bases, leaving 6 bases of the junction without a gene match. The CDR3 runs 15 amino acids, cysteine and phenylalanine included. Only the CDR3 DNA is retained, 45 bases long and in frame from the first base. From a lookup of the germline V gene, CDR1 and CDR2 are MGHDK and SYGVNS.